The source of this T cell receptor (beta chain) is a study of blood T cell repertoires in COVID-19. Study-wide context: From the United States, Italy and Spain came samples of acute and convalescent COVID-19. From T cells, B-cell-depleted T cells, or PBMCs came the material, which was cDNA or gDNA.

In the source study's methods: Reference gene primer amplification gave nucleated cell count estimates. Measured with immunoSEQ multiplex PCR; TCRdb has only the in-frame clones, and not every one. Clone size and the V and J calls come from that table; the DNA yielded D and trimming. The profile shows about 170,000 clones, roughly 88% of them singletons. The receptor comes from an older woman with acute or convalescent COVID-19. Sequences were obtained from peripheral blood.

CDR3 in amino acids: CASSPIGQGDSPLHF. The CDR3 DNA is TGTGCCAGCTCACCAATTGGGCAGGGGGATTCACCCCTCCACTTT. The V and J genes are TRBV18 and TRBJ1-6; TRBD1 agrees at 7 bases. The CDR3 runs 15 residues. Germline V gene sequence: CDR1 KGHSH, CDR2 LQKENI. The ends lost 2 bases at V and 8 bases at J; junction bases unmatched: 6.